The 26 T cell receptor beta chains below all came from one sample that was sequenced in a study of blood T cells in healthy people across ages. Primed by a sample-barcoded 5' primer and a J-beta primer mix, a second PCR proceeded for about 7 to 11 cycles. TCRdb reprocessed the 5' RACE reads via MiXCR and lists one record per CDR3 protein. The top ten clones hold under 5% of a sample with approximately 1.5 million distinct CDR3 sequences, roughly 43% of them seen once. Sequenced sample: blood. The receptors here all came from a woman aged 18-29 years in good health.

The chain's CDR3 is CASSQGGWTEAFF. Written as DNA, the CDR3 is TGCGCCAGCAGCCAAGGGGGCTGGACTGAAGCTTTCTTT. This chain uses TRBV4-3 with TRBJ1-1; weak D call: TRBD1 (5 bases). Per germline, CDR1 LGHNA and CDR2 YSLEER. Trimming pared 1 base from V and 5 bases from J, leaving 8 bases between. The CDR3 loop spans 13 amino acids.

This rearrangement joins TRBV5-1 to TRBJ2-3; no reliable D call. The CDR3 is made up of 15 amino acids. Germline CDR1 SGHRS, CDR2 YFSETQ. V was cut by 3 bases and J by 6 bases, with 17 bases left in between. CDR3 amino acids: CASSWLVGASDTQYF. Written as DNA, the CDR3 is TGCGCCAGCAGCTGGCTCGTGGGCGCCTCGGATACGCAGTATTTT.

This clonotype was counted between two and nine times. The rearrangement joins TRBV2 to TRBJ2-1; D not certain. The V end lost 8 bases, the J end lost 0 bases, and 8 bases lay between the germline ends. This CDR3 is built from 13 residues. From germline, CDR1 is SNHLY and CDR2 FYNNEI. CDR3 loop: CASAPSSYNEQFF. Written as DNA, the CDR3 is TGTGCCAGCGCTCCCAGCTCCTACAATGAGCAGTTCTTC.

This CDR3 is CSVEGGWQRGYGYTF. CDR3 DNA: TGCAGCGTTGAAGGAGGGTGGCAGCGAGGCTATGGCTACACCTTC. The rearrangement uses TRBV29-1 and TRBJ1-2; D ambiguous. This CDR3 contains 15 residues. Germline-derived CDR1 and CDR2 are SQVTM and ANQGSEA. With 1 base removed from V and 4 bases from J, the gap between germline ends came to 16 bases.

This sequence joins TRBV27 and TRBJ2-1, with TRBD2 identical over 12 bases. J gave up 12 bases and V 0 bases, and 6 bases lay outside the gene matches. The CDR3 totals 15 residues. CDR1 MNHEY and CDR2 SMNVEV come from the germline V gene (reference sequence). The CDR3 sequence is CASSLSRASGRVQFF. The CDR3 nucleotides are TGTGCCAGCAGTTTATCCCGCGCTAGCGGGAGGGTGCAGTTCTTC.

The V and J genes are TRBV24-1 and TRBJ2-1; 8 nucleotides match TRBD2. CDR3 size: 17 residues. Germline lookup yields CDR1 KGHDR and CDR2 SFDVKD. J lost 2 bases, V lost 5 bases, and 10 bases had no gene match. Written as DNA, the CDR3 is TGTGCCACCAGTGCAGACCCGCGGGAGGACCCCTACAATGAGCAGTTCTTC. Amino acids: CATSADPREDPYNEQFF.

This chain uses TRBV9 with TRBJ2-7; possible D gene TRBD1, 5 bases. V was pared by 0 bases and J by 6 bases, with 13 bases between. Germline assignment: CDR1 SGDLS and CDR2 YYNGEE. There are 14 residues in the CDR3. The CDR3 reads CASSVGQSSGEQYF. CDR3 coding DNA: TGTGCCAGCAGCGTAGGACAGTCGTCCGGCGAGCAGTACTTC.

This clonotype has just one count. The J gene is TRBJ1-2, the V gene TRBV4-1; TRBD1 is a possible D gene (6 bases). The V end lost 2 bases, the J end lost 13 bases, and 14 bases lay between the germline ends. The germline CDR1 and CDR2 sequences are MGHRA and YSYEKL. This CDR3 has 12 residues. CDR3 sequence: CASSQQGGSPTF. In DNA form, the CDR3 reads TGCGCCAGCAGCCAACAAGGGGGGAGTCCCACCTTC.

The V call is TRBV20-1, the J call TRBJ1-1; D remains unclear. Trimming took 1 base from V and 0 from J, leaving 9 bases between them. CDR1 is DFQATT and CDR2 is SNEGSKA in the germline V gene (reference sequence). The CDR3 extends over 14 amino acids. The CDR3 DNA follows: TGCAGTGCTAGAGGGTGGCCAATGAACACTGAAGCTTTCTTT. It codes for CSARGWPMNTEAFF.

The chain is built from TRBV5-1 and TRBJ2-5; D is ambiguous. The J call is doubtful: the DNA matches TRBJ2-7 better. CDR1 and CDR2 from the germline V gene are SGHRS and YFSETQ. The length of the CDR3 is 15 residues. CDR3 sequence reads: CASSLSPMGAYEQYF. In DNA, the CDR3 is TGCGCCAGCAGCTTATCACCCATGGGTGCCTACGAGCAGTACTTC.

The chain employs TRBV7-2 and TRBJ2-7; D is perhaps TRBD2 (5 bases). The V end was cut by 1 base, the J end by 5 bases, with 15 bases between. CDR3 length equals 15 residues. Germline CDR1 reads SGHTA; CDR2 reads FQGNSA. DNA of the CDR3: TGTGCCAGCAGCTTAGTCCCCGGGGTAGGGCACGAGCAGTACTTC. Translating gives CASSLVPGVGHEQYF.

Comments on this clonotype: The junction departs from the called germline gene at one end, perhaps through a read error. The chain carries TRBV6-6 and TRBJ1-1; D remains unclear. CDR3 length: 11 residues. Germline V gene sequence: CDR1 MNHNY, CDR2 SVGAGI (reference sequence). The CDR3 nucleotides read TGTACCAGCAGCCCGATTACTGAAGCTTTCTTT. This translates into CTSSPITEAFF.

The chain is built from TRBV24-1 and TRBJ2-5, with 9 bases aligning to TRBD1. CDR3 length: 15 residues. The J segment lost 0 bases and the V segment lost 2 bases, leaving 0 bases of the junction unmatched. The germline V gene has CDR1 KGHDR and CDR2 SFDVKD. The CDR3 region has the DNA TGTGCCACCAGTGATTGGGACAGGGACCAAGAGACCCAGTACTTC. Its protein product is CATSDWDRDQETQYF.

The J gene is TRBJ2-3, the V gene TRBV12-3 or TRBV12-4; D might be TRBD1 or TRBD2, each matching 5 bases. CDR3 size: 15 residues. With 3 bases removed from V and 5 bases from J, the gap between germline ends came to 15 bases. This CDR3 is CASSFPGTIGDTQYF. In DNA, the CDR3 is TGTGCCAGCAGTTTTCCCGGGACCATAGGAGATACGCAGTATTTT.

A few counts support this clonotype. The chain is built from TRBV13 and TRBJ2-7, with D possibly TRBD1 on 6 matching bases. CDR1 and CDR2 from the germline V gene are PRHDT and FYEKMQ (reference sequence). Trimming stripped 5 bases from V and 6 bases from J, with 17 bases between. The CDR3 spans 14 residues. CDR3 in amino acids: CASSERDKRGEQYF. The CDR3 region has the DNA TGTGCCAGCAGCGAAAGGGACAAACGGGGCGAGCAGTACTTC.

J is TRBJ2-1 and V is TRBV6-1; D may match TRBD1 or TRBD2 (5 bases each). Matching the DNA end better, TRBJ2-7 makes the J call doubtful. The CDR3 contains 14 residues. Looked up from germline, CDR1 is MNHNS and CDR2 is SASEGT. Here the CDR3 DNA reads TGTGCCAGCAGTTGGGGGAGCTCCTACAATGAGCAGTACTTC. It yields the protein CASSWGSSYNEQYF.

The sample holds a few counts of this clonotype. The chain couples TRBV9 to TRBJ2-1, with 7 bases matching TRBD1. The CDR3 has 16 amino acids. The junction had 7 bases not matched to a gene; V was cut back by 0 bases and J by 4 bases. CDR1 and CDR2 (germline): SGDLS, YYNGEE. This CDR3 reads CASSVDLGQEYNEQFF. Here the CDR3 DNA reads TGTGCCAGCAGCGTAGATTTAGGACAGGAATACAATGAGCAGTTCTTC.

Only one count was recorded for this clonotype. Germline and junction disagree at one end, which may indicate a read error. The V gene is TRBV20-1, the J gene TRBJ1-5, with 7 bases that match TRBD1. The germline gives CDR1 DFQATT, CDR2 SNEGSKA (reference sequence). The CDR3 is made up of 14 amino acids. This CDR3 reads CSARARQGNQPQRF. The CDR3, as DNA: TGCAGTGCTAGGGCTAGACAGGGCAATCAGCCCCAGCGTTTT.

This clonotype was detected many times. V usage is TRBV9 and J usage is TRBJ2-3; 9 bases agree with TRBD2. This CDR3 region has 15 residues. Germline lookup yields CDR1 SGDLS and CDR2 YYNGEE. The V and J ends lost 5 bases and 4 bases, in that order; junction bases with no gene match: 8. In nucleotides, the CDR3 is TGTGCCAGCAGTGTGCTAGCGGGGAGTTCAGATACGCAGTATTTT. Translated: CASSVLAGSSDTQYF. The full variable domain, rest sourced from reference TRBV9 and TRBJ2-3, is DSGVTQTPKHLITATGQRVTLRCSPRSGDLSVYWYQQSLDQGLQFLIQYYNGEERAKGNILERFSAQQFPDLHSELNLSSLELGDSALYFCASSVLAGSSDTQYFGPGTRLTVL.

This chain links TRBV20-1 with TRBJ2-7; D is ambiguous. The V gene's germline CDR1 is DFQATT and CDR2 SNEGSKA (reference sequence). The CDR3 totals 14 residues. Trimming stripped 1 base from V and 2 bases from J, with 12 bases between. CDR3 in amino acids: CSARGSNRPYEQYF. The CDR3 nucleotides are TGCAGTGCTAGAGGGAGTAATCGCCCCTACGAGCAGTACTTC.

V gene TRBV27 combines with J gene TRBJ2-1; D call uncertain. Germline CDR1 reads MNHEY; CDR2 reads SMNVEV (reference sequence). The V gene lost 1 base and the J gene lost 8 bases, with 12 bases spanning the gap. The CDR3 runs to 14 residues. The CDR3 spells CASSLLDNSYEQFF. CDR3 bases: TGTGCCAGCAGTTTATTAGACAATTCTTATGAGCAGTTCTTC.

There are a few counts of this clonotype. The chain employs TRBV27 and TRBJ2-7; 7 bases agree with TRBD1. With 6 bases clipped from V and 3 bases from J, the junction kept 11 bases outside the gene matches. CDR3 length equals 15 residues. Looked up from germline, CDR1 is MNHEY and CDR2 is SMNVEV (reference sequence). CDR3 sequence reads: CASRYTGDGYYEQYF. In nucleotides, the CDR3 is TGTGCCAGCAGGTACACAGGGGATGGGTACTACGAGCAGTACTTC.

The chain has TRBV29-1 and TRBJ2-2; TRBD2 agrees at 11 bases. CDR3 length: 14 amino acids. J gave up 6 bases and V 7 bases, and 7 bases lay outside the gene matches. Germline loops: CDR1 SQVTM, CDR2 ANQGSEA. CDR3 DNA: TGCAGCGGACGGACTAGCGGGCTCGCCGGGGAGCTGTTTTTT. This gives the protein CSGRTSGLAGELFF.

The CDR3 spells CASTNTGTSRDYTF. For the CDR3, the DNA is TGTGCCAGCACCAACACCGGGACCTCAAGGGACTACACCTTC. The chain is built from TRBV27 and TRBJ1-2; possible D gene TRBD1, 5 bases. Trimming stripped 7 bases from V and 10 bases from J, with 22 bases between. The CDR3 runs 14 residues. CDR1 and CDR2 from the germline V gene are MNHEY and SMNVEV (reference sequence).

The chain is built from TRBV3-1 and TRBJ2-1; 8 nucleotides align to TRBD2. Germline CDR1 is LGHDT and CDR2 is YNNKEL (reference sequence). CDR3 length: 16 residues. Trimming took 3 bases from V and 5 from J; bases not matched to a gene: 9. The CDR3 DNA reads as TGTGCCAGCAGCCAGGGTAGCGGGGCTGCAAACAATGAGCAGTTCTTC. Its translation is CASSQGSGAANNEQFF.

This sequence joins TRBV25-1 and TRBJ2-3; 7 bases line up with TRBD2. CDR1 and CDR2 (germline): MGHDK, SYGVNS. The CDR3 is 14 residues long. The V and J ends lost 3 bases and 1 base, in that order; junction bases with no gene match: 1. This CDR3 reads CASSESGGTDTQYF. DNA of the CDR3: TGTGCCAGCAGTGAGAGCGGGGGCACAGATACGCAGTATTTT.